What follows is one T cell receptor beta chain and its context. Its antigen is as yet unknown. The DNA is omitted, as the CDR3 cannot be located on it reliably, and the CDR3 follows TCRdb's listing. The source of the sample is a study of cytomegalovirus exposure and HLA in healthy donors. Across the whole study: A previous analysis identified more than 100 million unique TCR beta sequences derived from roughly 180 million T cells.

Germline V gene sequence: CDR1 SGHNT, CDR2 YYREEE (reference sequence). The CDR3 is 15 amino acids in total, end residues counted. Study-level points and caveats: TCR sequences were mostly rare, though some public TCRs occurred in many donors. Indistinguishable V segments such as TRBV6-2 and TRBV6-3 were excluded. TCR beta V- and J-gene trimming, according to a later analysis, was linked to a missense DCLRE1C variant.

Both 60 Vbeta primers and 13 Jbeta primers went into the PCR. Sequencing used immunoSEQ multiplex PCR; TCRdb keeps in-frame clones, though not all of them. The sample lists roughly 130,000 clones; roughly 88% were seen once. This rearrangement joins TRBV5-4 to TRBJ2-7; the listed D gene, TRBD2, was not tested against the DNA. The specimen was PBMCs. This clonotype originated in a young woman in good health and CMV-seropositive. CDR3 in amino acids: CASSLQRGGAGEQYF.